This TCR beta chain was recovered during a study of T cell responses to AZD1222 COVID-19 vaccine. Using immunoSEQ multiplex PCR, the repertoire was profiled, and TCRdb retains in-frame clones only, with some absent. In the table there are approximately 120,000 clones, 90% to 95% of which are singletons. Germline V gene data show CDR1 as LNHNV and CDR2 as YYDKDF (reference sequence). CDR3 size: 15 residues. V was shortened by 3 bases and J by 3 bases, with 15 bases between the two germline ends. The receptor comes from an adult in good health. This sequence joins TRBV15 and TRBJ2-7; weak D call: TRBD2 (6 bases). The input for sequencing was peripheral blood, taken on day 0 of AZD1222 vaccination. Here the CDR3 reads CATSSLLEEGYEQYF. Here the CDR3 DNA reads TGTGCCACCAGCAGTCTCCTGGAGGAGGGCTACGAGCAGTACTTC.